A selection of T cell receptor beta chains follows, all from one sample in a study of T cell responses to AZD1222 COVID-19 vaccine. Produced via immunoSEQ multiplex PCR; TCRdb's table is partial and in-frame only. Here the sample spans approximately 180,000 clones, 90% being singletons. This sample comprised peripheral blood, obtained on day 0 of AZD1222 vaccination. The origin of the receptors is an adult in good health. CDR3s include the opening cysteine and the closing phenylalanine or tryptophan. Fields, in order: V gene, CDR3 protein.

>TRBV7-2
CASSVNRGYEQYF
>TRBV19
CASGKRGPPYEQYF
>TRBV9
CASSVDSGGWGNEQFF
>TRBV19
CASSKARFETEAYNEQFF
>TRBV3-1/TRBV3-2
CASSHAPGVAGFPYEQYF
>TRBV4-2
CASSQEPTSGNTIYF
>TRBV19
CASSIGGAGTEAFF
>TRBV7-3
CASSPLAGGPGTQYF
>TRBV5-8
CASSFGSYYEQYF
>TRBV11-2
CASKAGGETQYF